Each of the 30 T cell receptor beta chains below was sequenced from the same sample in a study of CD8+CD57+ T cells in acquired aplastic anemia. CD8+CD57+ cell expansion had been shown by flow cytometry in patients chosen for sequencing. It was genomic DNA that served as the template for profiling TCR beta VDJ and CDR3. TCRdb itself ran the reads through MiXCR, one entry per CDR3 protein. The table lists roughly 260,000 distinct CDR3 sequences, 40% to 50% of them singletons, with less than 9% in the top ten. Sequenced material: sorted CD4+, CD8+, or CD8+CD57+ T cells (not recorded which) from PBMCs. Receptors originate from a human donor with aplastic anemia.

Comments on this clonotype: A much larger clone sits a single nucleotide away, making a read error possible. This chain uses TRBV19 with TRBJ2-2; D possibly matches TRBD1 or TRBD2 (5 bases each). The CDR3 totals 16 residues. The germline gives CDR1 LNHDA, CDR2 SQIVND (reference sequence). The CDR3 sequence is CASSILRTVDTRELFF. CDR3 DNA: TGTGCCAGTAGTATCCTGAGGACTGTGGACACCAGGGAGCTGTTTTTT.

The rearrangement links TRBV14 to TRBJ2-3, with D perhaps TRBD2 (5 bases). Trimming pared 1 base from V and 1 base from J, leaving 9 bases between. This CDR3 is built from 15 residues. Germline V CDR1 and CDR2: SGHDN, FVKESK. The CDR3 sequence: CASSQVAMGTDTQYF. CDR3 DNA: TGTGCCAGCAGCCAAGTAGCGATGGGCACAGATACGCAGTATTTT.

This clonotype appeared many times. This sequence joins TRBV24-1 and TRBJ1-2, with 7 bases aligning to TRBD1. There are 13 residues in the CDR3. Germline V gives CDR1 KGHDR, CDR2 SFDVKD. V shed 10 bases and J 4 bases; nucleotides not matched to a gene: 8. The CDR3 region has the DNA TGTGCCACGTGGGACAGTGATCGCTATGGCTACACCTTC. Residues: CATWDSDRYGYTF.

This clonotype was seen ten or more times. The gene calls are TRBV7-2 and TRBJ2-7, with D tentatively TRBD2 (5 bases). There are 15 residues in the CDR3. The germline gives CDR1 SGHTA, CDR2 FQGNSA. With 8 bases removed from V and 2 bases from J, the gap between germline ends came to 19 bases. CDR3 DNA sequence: TGTGCCAGCGGGAGCTTCTTGGGGAACGCCTACGAGCAGTACTTC. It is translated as CASGSFLGNAYEQYF.

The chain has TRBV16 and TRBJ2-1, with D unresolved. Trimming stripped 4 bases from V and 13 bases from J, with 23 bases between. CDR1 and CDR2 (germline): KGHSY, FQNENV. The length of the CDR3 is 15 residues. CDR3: CASSPLSTQQETQFF. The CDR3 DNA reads TGTGCCAGCAGCCCCCTTTCGACACAGCAAGAGACCCAGTTCTTC.

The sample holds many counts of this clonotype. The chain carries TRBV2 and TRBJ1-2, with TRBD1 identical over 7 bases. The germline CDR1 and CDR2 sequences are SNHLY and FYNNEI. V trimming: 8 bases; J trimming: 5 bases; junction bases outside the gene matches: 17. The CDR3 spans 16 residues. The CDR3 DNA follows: TGTGCCAGCGTAACAGCAAGTAACAGGGGCCCATATGGCTACACCTTC. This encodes CASVTASNRGPYGYTF.

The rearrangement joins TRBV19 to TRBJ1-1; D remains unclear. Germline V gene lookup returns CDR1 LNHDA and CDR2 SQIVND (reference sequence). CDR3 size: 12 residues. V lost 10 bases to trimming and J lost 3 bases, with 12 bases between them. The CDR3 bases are TGTGCCACCCAGCCAAGGGACACTGAAGCTTTCTTT. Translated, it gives CATQPRDTEAFF.

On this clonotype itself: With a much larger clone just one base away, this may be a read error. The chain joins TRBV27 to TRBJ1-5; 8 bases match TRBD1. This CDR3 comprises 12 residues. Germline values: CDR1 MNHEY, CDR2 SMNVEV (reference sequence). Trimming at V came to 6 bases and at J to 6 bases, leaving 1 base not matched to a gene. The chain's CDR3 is CASRTGAQPQHF. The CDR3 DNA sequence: TGTGCCAGCAGGACAGGGGCTCAGCCCCAGCATTTT.

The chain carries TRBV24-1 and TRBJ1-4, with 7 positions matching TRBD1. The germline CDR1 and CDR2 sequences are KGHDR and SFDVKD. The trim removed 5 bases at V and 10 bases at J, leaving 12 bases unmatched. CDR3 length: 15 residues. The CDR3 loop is CATSAERQGRGKLFF. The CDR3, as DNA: TGTGCCACCAGTGCCGAAAGACAGGGTAGAGGAAAACTGTTTTTT.

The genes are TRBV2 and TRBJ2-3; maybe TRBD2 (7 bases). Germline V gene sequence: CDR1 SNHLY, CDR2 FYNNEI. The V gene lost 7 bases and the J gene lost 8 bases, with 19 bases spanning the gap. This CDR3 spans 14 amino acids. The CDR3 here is CASTPGASGFTQYF. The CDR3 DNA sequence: TGTGCCAGCACCCCAGGGGCTAGCGGATTTACGCAGTATTTT.

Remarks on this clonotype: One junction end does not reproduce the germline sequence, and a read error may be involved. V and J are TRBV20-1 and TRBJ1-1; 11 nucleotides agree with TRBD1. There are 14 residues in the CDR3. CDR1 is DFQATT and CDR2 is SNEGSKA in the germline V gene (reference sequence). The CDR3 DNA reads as TGCAGTGCTAGAGATGGGGACAGGGGGACTGAAGCTTCCTTT. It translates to CSARDGDRGTEASF.

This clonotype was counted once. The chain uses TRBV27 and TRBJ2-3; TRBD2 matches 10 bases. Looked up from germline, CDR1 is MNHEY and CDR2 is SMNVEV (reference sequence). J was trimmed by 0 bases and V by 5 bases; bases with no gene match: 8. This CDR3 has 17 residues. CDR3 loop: CASSPHQTSGSTDTQYF. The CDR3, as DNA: TGTGCCAGCAGTCCGCACCAGACTAGCGGGAGCACAGATACGCAGTATTTT.

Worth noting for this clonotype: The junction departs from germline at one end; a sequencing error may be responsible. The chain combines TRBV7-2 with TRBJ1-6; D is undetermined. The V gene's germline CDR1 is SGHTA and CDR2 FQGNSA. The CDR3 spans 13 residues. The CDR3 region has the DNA TGTGCCAGCAGCCGGCAGGTGGATTCACCCTTCCACTTT. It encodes CASSRQVDSPFHF.

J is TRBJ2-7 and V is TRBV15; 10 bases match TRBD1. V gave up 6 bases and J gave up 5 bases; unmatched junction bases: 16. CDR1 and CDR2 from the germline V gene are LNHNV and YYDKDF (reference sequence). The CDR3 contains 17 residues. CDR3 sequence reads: CATSPGQGTATRDEQYF. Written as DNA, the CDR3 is TGTGCCACCAGTCCGGGACAGGGGACAGCGACGCGGGACGAGCAGTACTTC.

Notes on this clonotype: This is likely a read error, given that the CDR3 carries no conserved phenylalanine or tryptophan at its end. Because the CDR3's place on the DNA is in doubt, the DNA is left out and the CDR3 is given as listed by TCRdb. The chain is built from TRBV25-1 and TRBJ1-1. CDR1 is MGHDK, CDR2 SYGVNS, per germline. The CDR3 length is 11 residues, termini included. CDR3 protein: CASSIPSRSSR.

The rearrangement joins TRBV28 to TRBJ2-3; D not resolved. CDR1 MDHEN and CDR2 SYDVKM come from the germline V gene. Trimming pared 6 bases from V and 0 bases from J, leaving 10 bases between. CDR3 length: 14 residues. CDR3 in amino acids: CASSLTTSTDTQYF. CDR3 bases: TGTGCCAGCAGCCTGACAACTAGCACAGATACGCAGTATTTT.

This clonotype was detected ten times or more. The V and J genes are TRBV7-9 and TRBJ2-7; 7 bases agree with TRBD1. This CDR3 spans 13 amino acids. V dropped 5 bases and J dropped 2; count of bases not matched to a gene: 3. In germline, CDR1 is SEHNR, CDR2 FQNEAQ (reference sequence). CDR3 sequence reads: CASSPGQPYEQYF. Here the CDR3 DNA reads TGTGCCAGCAGCCCGGGACAGCCCTACGAGCAGTACTTC.

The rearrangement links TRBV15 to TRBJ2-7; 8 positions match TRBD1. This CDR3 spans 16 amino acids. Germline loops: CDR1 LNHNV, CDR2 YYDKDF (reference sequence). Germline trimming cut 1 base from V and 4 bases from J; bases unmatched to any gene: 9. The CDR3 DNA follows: TGTGCCACCAGCAGAGTAGTAGGACAGGGCATGTACGAGCAGTACTTC. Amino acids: CATSRVVGQGMYEQYF.

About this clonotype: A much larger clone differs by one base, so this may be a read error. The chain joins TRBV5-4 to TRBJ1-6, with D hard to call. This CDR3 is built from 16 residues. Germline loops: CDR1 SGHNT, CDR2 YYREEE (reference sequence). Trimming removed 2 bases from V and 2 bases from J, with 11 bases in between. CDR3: CASSFIDSPYNSPLHF. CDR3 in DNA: TGTGCCAGCAGCTTTATTGATAGCCCCTATAATTCACCCCTCCACTTT.

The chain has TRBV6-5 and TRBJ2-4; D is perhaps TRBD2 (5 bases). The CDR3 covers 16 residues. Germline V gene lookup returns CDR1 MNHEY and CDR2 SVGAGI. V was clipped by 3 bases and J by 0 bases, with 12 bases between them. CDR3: CASSYRGGIAKNIQYF. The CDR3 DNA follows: TGTGCCAGCAGTTATCGCGGAGGCATAGCCAAAAACATTCAGTACTTC.

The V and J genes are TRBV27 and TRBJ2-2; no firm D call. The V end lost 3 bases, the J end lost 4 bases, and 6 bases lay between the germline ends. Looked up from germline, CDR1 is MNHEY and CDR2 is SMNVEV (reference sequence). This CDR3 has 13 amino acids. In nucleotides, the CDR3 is TGTGCCAGCAGTTTCGGTAGCACCGGGGAGCTGTTTTTT. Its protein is CASSFGSTGELFF.

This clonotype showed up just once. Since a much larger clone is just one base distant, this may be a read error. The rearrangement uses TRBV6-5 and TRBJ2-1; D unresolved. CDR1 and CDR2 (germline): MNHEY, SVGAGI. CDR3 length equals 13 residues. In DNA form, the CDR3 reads TGTGCCAGCGGTTATGGCTTAGGAAATGAGCAGTTCTTC. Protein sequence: CASGYGLGNEQFF.

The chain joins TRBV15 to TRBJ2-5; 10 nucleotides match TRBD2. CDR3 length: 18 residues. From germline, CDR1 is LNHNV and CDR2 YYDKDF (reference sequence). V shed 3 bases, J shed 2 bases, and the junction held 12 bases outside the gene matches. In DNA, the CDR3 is TGTGCCACCAGCAGTTTGGAACTAGCGGGGACTACACAAGAGACCCAGTACTTC. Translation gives CATSSLELAGTTQETQYF. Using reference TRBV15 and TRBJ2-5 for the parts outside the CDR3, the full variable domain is DAMVIQNPRYQVTQFGKPVTLSCSQTLNHNVMYWYQQKSSQAPKLLFHYYDKDFNNEADTPDNFQSRRPNTSFCFLDIRSPGLGDTAMYLCATSSLELAGTTQETQYFGPGTRLLVL.

DNA for the CDR3: TGTGCCAGCAGCCCGCAGCGGACCTATGAGCAGTTCTTC. Translating gives CASSPQRTYEQFF. The rearrangement joins TRBV7-2 to TRBJ2-7; D is possibly TRBD2 (5 bases). The end of the DNA is better explained by TRBJ2-1, so the J call may be wrong. The CDR3 is 13 residues long. Germline CDR1 SGHTA, CDR2 FQGNSA.

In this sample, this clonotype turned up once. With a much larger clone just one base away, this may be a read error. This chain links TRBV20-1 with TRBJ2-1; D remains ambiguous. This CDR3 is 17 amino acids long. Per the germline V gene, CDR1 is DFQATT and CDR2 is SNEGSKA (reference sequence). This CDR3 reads CSARELQALSSYNEQLF. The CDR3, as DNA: TGCAGTGCTAGAGAACTTCAAGCGCTGAGCTCCTACAATGAGCAGCTCTTC.

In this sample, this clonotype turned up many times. CDR3 amino acids: CASSMIYEQYF. The CDR3 DNA reads as TGTGCCAGCAGTATGATCTACGAGCAGTACTTC. The genes are TRBV6-1 and TRBJ2-7, with D unresolved. The CDR3 length is 11 residues. V lost 5 bases, J lost 3 bases, and 5 bases lay in between. Germline V gives CDR1 MNHNS, CDR2 SASEGT.

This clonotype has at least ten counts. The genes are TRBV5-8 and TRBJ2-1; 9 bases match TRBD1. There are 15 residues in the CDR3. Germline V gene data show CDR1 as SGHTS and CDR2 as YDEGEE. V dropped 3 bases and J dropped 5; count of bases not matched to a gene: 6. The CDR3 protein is CASSSPGQGNNEQFF. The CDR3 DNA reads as TGTGCCAGCAGCTCTCCGGGACAGGGAAACAATGAGCAGTTCTTC.

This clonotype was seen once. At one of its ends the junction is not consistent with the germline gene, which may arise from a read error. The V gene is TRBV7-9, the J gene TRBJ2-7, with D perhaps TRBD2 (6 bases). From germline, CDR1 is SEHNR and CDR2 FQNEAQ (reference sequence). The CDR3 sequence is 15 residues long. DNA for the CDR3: TGTGCCAGCAGCCGACTACGGGGGAGGACCGGGGAGCTGTACTTC. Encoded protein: CASSRLRGRTGELYF.

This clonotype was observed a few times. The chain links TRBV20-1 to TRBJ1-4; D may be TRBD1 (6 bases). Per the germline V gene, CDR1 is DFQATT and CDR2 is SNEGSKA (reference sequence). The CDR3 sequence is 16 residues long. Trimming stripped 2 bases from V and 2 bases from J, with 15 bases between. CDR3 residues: CSARKGEVRTNEKLFF. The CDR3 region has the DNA TGCAGTGCTAGAAAGGGGGAAGTCCGGACTAATGAAAAACTGTTTTTT.

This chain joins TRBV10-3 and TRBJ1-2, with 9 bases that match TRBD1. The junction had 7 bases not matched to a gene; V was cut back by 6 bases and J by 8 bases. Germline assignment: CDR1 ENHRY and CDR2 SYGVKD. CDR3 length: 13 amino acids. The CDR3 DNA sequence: TGTGCCATCAGCTCTGCCGGACAGGGGGGCTACACCTTC. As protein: CAISSAGQGGYTF.